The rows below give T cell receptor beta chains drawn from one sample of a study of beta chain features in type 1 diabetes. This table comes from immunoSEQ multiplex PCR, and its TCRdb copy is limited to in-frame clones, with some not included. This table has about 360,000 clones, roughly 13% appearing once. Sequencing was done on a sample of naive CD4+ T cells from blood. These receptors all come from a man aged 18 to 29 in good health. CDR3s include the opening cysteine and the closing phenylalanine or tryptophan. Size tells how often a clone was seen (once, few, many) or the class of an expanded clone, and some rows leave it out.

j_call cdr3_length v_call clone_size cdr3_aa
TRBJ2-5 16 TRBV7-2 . CASSLSPGRVGETQYF
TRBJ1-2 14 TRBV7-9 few CASSSLQGAYGYTF
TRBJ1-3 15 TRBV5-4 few CASSQGQGLGNTIYF
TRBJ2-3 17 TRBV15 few CATSRDLGGEGTDTQYF
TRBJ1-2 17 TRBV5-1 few CASSLVYRGRTNYGYTF
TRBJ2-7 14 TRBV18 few CASSPVTGHREQYF
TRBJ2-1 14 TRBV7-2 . CASSLEGVWNEQFF
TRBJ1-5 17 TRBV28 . CASNPRTGILGNQPQHF
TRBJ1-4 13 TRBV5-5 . CASSLVTTGKLFF
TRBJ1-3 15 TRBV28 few CASSLSGPFGNTIYF
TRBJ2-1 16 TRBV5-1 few CASSWPLTGGLNEQFF
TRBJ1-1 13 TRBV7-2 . CASSAQMNTEAFF
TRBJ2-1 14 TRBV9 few CASSVETRRDEQFF
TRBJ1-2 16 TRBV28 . CASTWTGAQYNYGYTF
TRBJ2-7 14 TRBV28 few CASSLGTGVHEQYF
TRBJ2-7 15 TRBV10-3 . CAISESAESSYEQYF
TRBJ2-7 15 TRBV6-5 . CASTGRGTAEYEQYF
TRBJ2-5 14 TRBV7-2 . CASSWRRLQETQYF
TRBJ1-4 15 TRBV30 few CAWSGDRGINEKLFF
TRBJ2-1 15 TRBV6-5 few CASSRGQISYNEQFF
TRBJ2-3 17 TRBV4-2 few CASSQSRLAEFTDTQYF
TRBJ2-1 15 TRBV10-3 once CAISEAGLLSNEQFF
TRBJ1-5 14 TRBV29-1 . CSVAKQGKDQPQHF
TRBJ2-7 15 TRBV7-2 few CASSFQASGNYEQYF
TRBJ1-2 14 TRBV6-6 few CASRLNRVAYGYTF
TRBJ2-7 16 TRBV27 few CATGTGAWGSSYEQYF
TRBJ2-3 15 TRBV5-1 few CASSLGGQLTDTQYF
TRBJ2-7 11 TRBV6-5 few CATEDRYEQYF
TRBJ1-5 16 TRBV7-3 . CASSLRGGYSNQPQHF
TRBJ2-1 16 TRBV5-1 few CASSVLGTGVFNEQFF
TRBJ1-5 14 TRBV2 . CASSATGLRQPQHF
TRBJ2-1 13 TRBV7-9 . CASSLVGAGEQFF
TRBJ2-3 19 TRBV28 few CASTRKRDRGPEYTDTQYF
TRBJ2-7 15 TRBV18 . CASSPPVVGSGEQYF
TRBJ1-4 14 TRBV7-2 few CASSFRGTNEKLFF
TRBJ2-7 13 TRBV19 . CASRDSRLYEQYF
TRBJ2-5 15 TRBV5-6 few CASSIVQVAQETQYF
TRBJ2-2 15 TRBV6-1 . CASSVGTGNTGELFF
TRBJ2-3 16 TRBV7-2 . CASSLTVPPFGDTQYF
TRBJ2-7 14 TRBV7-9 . CASSPEANSYEQYF
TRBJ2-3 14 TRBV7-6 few CASSYGLGTDTQYF